This record covers a single T cell receptor (beta chain). This sample was taken from a study of blood T cell repertoires in COVID-19. Study summary: COVID-19 samples from acute and convalescent phases originated in the United States, Italy and Spain. T cells, B-cell-depleted T cells, or PBMCs supplied cDNA or gDNA.

V lost 5 bases and J lost 8, with 14 bases in between. Germline loops: CDR1 KGHDR, CDR2 SFDVKD. CDR3 length: 13 residues. Followed longitudinally, the Seattle patients had been enrolled during active infection. Study processing details: Reference gene primers were amplified, and this amplification served to estimate nucleated cell counts. The data were produced by immunoSEQ multiplex PCR, yet TCRdb's version contains in-frame clones alone and is incomplete. Clone size and V and J calls were adopted from that table, with D and trimming inferred from the DNA. The sample lists fewer than 200,000 clones; 87% were seen once.

Sequencing was done on a sample of peripheral blood. The chain is built from TRBV24-1 and TRBJ1-2; D is unclear. This receptor was identified in a woman between 65 and 79 years old with COVID-19, enrolled during active disease. Written as DNA, the CDR3 is TGTGCCACCAGTGCCCCGAATAGCGGGGGCTACACCTTC. Translated: CATSAPNSGGYTF.